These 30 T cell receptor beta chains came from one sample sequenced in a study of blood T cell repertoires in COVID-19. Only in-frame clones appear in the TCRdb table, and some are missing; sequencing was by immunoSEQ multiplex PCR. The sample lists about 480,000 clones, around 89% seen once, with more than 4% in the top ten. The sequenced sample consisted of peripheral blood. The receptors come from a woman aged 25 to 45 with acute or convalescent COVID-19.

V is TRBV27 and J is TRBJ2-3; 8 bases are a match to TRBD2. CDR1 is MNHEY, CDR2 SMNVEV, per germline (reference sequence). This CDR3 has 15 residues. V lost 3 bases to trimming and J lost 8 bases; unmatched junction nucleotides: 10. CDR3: CASSFVRGVSGTQYF. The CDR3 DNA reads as TGTGCCAGCAGTTTTGTGCGGGGGGTCAGCGGTACGCAGTATTTT.

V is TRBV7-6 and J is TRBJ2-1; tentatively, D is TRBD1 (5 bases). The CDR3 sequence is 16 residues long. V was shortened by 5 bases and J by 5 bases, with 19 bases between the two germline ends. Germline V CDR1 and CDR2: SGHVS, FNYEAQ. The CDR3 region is CASSPTFTTDHNEQFF. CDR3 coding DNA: TGTGCCAGCAGCCCTACCTTTACGACAGACCACAATGAGCAGTTCTTC. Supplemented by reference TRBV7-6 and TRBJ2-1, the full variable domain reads GAGVSQSPRYKVTKRGQDVALRCDPISGHVSLYWYRQALGQGPEFLTYFNYEAQQDKSGLPNDRFSAERPEGSISTLTIQRTEQRDSAMYRCASSPTFTTDHNEQFFGPGTRLTVL.

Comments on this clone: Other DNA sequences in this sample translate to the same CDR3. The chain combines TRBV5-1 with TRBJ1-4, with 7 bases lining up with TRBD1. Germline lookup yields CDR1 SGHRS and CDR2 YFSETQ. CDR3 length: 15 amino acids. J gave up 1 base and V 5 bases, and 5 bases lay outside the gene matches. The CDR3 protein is CASRERQGTNEKLFF. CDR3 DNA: TGCGCCAGCAGGGAACGACAGGGAACTAATGAAAAACTGTTTTTT.

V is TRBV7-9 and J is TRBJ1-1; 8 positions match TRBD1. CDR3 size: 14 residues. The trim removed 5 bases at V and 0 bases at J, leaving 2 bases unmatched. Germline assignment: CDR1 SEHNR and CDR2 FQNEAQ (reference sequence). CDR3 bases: TGTGCCAGCAGCGGGGGACAGGTGAACACTGAAGCTTTCTTT. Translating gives CASSGGQVNTEAFF.

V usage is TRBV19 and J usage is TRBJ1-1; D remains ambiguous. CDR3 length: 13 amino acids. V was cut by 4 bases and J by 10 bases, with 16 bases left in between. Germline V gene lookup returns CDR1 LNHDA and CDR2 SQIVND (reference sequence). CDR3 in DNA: TGTGCCAGTAGTAATTCCGGTTCTGGCGGAGCTTTCTTT. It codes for CASSNSGSGGAFF. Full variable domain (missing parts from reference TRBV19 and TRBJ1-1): DGGITQSPKYLFRKEGQNVTLSCEQNLNHDAMYWYRQDPGQGLRLIYYSQIVNDFQKGDIAEGYSVSREKKESFPLTVTSAQKNPTAFYLCASSNSGSGGAFFGQGTRLTVV.

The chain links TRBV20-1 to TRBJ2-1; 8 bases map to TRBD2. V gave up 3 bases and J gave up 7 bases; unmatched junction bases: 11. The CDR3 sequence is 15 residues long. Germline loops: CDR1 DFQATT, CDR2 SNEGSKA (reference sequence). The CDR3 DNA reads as TGCAGTGCTAGTAGGGGAGCGGGGGTCGCAAATGAGCAGTTCTTC. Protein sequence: CSASRGAGVANEQFF.

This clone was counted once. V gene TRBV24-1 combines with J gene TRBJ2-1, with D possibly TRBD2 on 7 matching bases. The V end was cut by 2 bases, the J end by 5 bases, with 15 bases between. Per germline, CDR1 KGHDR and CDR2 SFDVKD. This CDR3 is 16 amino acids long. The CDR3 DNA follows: TGTGCCACCAGTGATTCCCGGGGGGCCTTCAACAATGAGCAGTTCTTC. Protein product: CATSDSRGAFNNEQFF.

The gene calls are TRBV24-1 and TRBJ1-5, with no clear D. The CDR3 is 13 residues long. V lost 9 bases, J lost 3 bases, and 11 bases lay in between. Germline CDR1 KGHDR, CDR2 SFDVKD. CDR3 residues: CATGEASNQPQHF. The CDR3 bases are TGTGCCACCGGAGAGGCTTCCAATCAGCCCCAGCATTTT.

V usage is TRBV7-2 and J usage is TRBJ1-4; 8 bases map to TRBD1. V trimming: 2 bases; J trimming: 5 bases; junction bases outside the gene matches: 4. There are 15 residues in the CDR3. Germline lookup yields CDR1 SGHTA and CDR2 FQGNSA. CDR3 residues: CASSLQGQANEKLFF. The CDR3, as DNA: TGTGCCAGCAGCTTACAGGGACAGGCGAATGAAAAACTGTTTTTT.

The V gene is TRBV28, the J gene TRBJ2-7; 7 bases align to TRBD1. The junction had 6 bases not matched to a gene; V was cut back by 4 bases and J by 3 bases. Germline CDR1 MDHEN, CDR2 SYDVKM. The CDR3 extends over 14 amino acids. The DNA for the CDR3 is TGTGCCAGCAGTTCCCCGACAGGGCTCTACGAGCAGTACTTC. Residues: CASSSPTGLYEQYF.

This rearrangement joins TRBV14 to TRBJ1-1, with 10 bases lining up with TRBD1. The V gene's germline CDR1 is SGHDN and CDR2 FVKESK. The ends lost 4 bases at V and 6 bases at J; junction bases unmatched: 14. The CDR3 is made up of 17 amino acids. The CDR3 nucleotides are TGTGCCAGCAGCCCTACGGGACAGGGGACCCCAGGGGCTGAAGCTTTCTTT. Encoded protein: CASSPTGQGTPGAEAFF.

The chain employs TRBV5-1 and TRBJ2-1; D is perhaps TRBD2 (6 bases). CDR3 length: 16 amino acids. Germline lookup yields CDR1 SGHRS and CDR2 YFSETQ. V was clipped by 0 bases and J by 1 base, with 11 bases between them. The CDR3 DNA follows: TGCGCCAGCAGCTTGGTCTCTAGCGAGTCCTACAATGAGCAGTTCTTC. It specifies CASSLVSSESYNEQFF.

CDR3 nucleotides: TGCGCCAGCAGCCTTACGGCGGAGGGGAATTCACCCCTCCACTTT. Amino acids: CASSLTAEGNSPLHF. The J gene is TRBJ1-6, the V gene TRBV5-1; possibly TRBD1 for D (5 bases). The V gene lost 4 bases and the J gene lost 7 bases, with 15 bases spanning the gap. Germline CDR1 and CDR2: SGHRS and YFSETQ. The CDR3 spans 15 residues.

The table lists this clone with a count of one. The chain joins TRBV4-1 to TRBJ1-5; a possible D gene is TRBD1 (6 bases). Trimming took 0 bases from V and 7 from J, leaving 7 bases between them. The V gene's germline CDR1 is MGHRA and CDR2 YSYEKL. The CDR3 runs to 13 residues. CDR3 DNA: TGCGCCAGCAGCCAAGATCAGGGGCAGCCCCAGCATTTT. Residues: CASSQDQGQPQHF.

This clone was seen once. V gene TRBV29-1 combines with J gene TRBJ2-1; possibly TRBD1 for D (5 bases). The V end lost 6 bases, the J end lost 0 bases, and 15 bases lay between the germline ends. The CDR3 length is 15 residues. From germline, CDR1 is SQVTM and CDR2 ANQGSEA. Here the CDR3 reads CSVPRQISSYNEQFF. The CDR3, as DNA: TGCAGCGTACCACGACAGATTAGCTCCTACAATGAGCAGTTCTTC.

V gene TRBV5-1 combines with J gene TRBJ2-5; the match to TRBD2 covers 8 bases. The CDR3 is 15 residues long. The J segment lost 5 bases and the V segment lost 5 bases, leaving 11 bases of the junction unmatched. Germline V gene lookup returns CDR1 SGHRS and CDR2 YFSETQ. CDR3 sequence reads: CASSGVAGILETQYF. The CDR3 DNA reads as TGCGCCAGCAGTGGAGTAGCGGGGATCCTGGAGACCCAGTACTTC.

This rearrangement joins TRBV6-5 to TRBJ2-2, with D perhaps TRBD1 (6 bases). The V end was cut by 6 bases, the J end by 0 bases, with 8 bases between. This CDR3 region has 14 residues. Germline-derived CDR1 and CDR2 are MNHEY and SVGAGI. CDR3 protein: CASRGTPNTGELFF. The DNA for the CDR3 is TGTGCCAGCAGGGGGACACCGAACACCGGGGAGCTGTTTTTT.

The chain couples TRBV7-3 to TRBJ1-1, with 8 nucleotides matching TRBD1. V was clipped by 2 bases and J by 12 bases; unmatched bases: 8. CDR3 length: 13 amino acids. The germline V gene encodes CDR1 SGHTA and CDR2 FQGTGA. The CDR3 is CASSLSQGAQTFF. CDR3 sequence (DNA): TGTGCCAGCAGCTTATCTCAGGGGGCGCAAACTTTCTTT.

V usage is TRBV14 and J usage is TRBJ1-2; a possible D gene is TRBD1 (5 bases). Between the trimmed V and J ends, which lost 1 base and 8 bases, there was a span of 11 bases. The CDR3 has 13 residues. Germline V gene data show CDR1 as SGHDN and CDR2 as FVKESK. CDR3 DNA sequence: TGTGCCAGCAGCCAAGTGGCAGGGTGGGGCTACACCTTC. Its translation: CASSQVAGWGYTF. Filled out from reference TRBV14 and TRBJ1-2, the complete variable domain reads EAGVTQFPSHSVIEKGQTVTLRCDPISGHDNLYWYRRVMGKEIKFLLHFVKESKQDESGMPNNRFLAERTGGTYSTLKVQPAELEDSGVYFCASSQVAGWGYTFGSGTRLTVV.

In DNA form, the CDR3 reads TGTGCCAGCAGTTTTTCTAGCGGGGGAGGCGAGCAGTACTTC. Protein: CASSFSSGGGEQYF. This rearrangement joins TRBV27 to TRBJ2-7, with TRBD2 matching 10 bases. The junction had 5 bases not matched to a gene; V was cut back by 3 bases and J by 6 bases. The CDR3 is 14 residues long. Germline V gives CDR1 MNHEY, CDR2 SMNVEV (reference sequence).

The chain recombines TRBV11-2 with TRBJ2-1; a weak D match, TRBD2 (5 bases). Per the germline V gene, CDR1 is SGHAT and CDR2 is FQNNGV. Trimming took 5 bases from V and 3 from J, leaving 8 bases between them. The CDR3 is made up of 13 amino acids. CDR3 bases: TGTGCCAGCAGCATAACTAGCTACAATGAGCAGTTCTTC. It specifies CASSITSYNEQFF.

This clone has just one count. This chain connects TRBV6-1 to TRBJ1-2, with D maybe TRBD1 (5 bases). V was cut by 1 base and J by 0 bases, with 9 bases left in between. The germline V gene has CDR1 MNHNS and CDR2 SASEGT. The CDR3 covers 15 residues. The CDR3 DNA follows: TGTGCCAGCAGTGAAGTGACAGCAGCTAACTATGGCTACACCTTC. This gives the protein CASSEVTAANYGYTF.

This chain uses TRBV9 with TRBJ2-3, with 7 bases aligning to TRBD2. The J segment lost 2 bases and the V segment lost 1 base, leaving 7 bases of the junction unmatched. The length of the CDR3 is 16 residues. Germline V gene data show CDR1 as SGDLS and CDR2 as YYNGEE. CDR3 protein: CASSVSASGFTDTQYF. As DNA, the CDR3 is TGTGCCAGCAGCGTAAGTGCTAGCGGCTTCACAGATACGCAGTATTTT.

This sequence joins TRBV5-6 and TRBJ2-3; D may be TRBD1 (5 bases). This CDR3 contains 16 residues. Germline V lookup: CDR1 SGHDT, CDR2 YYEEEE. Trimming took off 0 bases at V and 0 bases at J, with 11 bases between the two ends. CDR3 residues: CASSLGSRASTDTQYF. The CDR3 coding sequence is TGTGCCAGCAGCTTGGGGAGCAGGGCCAGCACAGATACGCAGTATTTT.

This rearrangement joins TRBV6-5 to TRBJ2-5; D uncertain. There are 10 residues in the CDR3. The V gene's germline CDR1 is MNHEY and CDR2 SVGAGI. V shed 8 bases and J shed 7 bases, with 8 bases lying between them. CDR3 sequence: CASGHATQYF. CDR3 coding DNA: TGTGCCAGCGGCCATGCGACCCAGTACTTC.

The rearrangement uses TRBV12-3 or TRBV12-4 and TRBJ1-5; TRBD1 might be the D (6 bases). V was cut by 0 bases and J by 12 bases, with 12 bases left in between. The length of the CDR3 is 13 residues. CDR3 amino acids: CASSLALTGNQHF. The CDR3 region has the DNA TGTGCCAGCAGTTTAGCCCTGACAGGCAACCAGCATTTT.

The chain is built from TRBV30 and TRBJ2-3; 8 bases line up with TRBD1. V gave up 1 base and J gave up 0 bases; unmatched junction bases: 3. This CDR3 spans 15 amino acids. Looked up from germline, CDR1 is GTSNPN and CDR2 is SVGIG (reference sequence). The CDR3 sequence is CAWSDTGGSTDTQYF. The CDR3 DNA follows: TGTGCCTGGAGTGACACAGGGGGGAGCACAGATACGCAGTATTTT.

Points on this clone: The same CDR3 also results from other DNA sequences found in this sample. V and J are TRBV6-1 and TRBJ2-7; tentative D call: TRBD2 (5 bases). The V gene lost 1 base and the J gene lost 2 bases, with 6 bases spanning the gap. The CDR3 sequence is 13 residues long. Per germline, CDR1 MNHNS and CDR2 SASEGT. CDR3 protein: CASSEGLTYEQYF. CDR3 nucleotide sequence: TGTGCCAGCAGTGAAGGACTAACCTACGAGCAGTACTTC.

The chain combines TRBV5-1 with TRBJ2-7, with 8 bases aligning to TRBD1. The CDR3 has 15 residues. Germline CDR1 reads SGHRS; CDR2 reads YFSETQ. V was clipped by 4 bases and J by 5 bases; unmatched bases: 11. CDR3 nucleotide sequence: TGCGCCAGCAGCGGAGGGACAGGTGGGCGTCACGAGCAGTACTTC. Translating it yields CASSGGTGGRHEQYF.

The CDR3 loop reads CASRRRGLNTEAFF. The CDR3 DNA sequence: TGTGCCAGCAGGAGGAGGGGTTTGAACACTGAAGCTTTCTTT. V gene TRBV2 combines with J gene TRBJ1-1; D might be TRBD1 (5 bases). V was shortened by 6 bases and J by 0 bases, with 11 bases between the two germline ends. Germline V lookup: CDR1 SNHLY, CDR2 FYNNEI. The CDR3 extends over 14 amino acids.